The 25 T cell receptor beta chains presented below share a single source sample, sequenced in a study of technical replicates of blood from a handful of donors. Sequencing was performed with immunoSEQ multiplex PCR; in TCRdb, only in-frame clones are kept and a portion is missing. The table records tens of thousands of clones, 90% to 95% of them present only once. The material sequenced was T cells isolated from PBMCs. The source is a human donor in good health.

The chain has TRBV10-3 and TRBJ1-1; no clear D. This CDR3 region has 15 residues. The germline gives CDR1 ENHRY, CDR2 SYGVKD. V lost 1 base and J lost 6, with 15 bases in between. This chain's CDR3 is CAISELIPGIAEAFF. CDR3 coding DNA: TGTGCCATCAGTGAGTTGATCCCCGGGATAGCTGAAGCTTTCTTT.

This rearrangement joins TRBV10-1 to TRBJ2-7, with D tentatively TRBD2 (6 bases). Trimming took off 0 bases at V and 7 bases at J, with 13 bases between the two ends. Per germline, CDR1 WNHNN and CDR2 SYGVQD (reference sequence). The CDR3 has 14 amino acids. The CDR3 reads CASSESGGTGEQYF. The CDR3 DNA reads TGCGCCAGCAGTGAGTCGGGGGGAACTGGAGAGCAGTACTTC.

The chain links TRBV7-9 to TRBJ1-1; D not certain. Trimming took off 5 bases at V and 0 bases at J, with 16 bases between the two ends. The length of the CDR3 is 16 residues. CDR1 is SEHNR and CDR2 is FQNEAQ in the germline V gene (reference sequence). The CDR3 region is CASSPPLGSMNTEAFF. As DNA, the CDR3 is TGTGCCAGCAGCCCACCCTTGGGTAGCATGAACACTGAAGCTTTCTTT.

This rearrangement joins TRBV28 to TRBJ2-2, with 7 bases fitting TRBD2. This CDR3 is built from 16 residues. The trim removed 6 bases at V and 0 bases at J, leaving 7 bases unmatched. Germline V gene sequence: CDR1 MDHEN, CDR2 SYDVKM. The CDR3 loop reads CASRISGRANTGELFF. DNA for the CDR3: TGTGCCAGCAGAATTAGCGGGCGGGCGAACACCGGGGAGCTGTTTTTT.

V gene TRBV10-1 combines with J gene TRBJ2-2; 8 bases fit TRBD2. Germline V gene sequence: CDR1 WNHNN, CDR2 SYGVQD (reference sequence). The V gene end was trimmed by 4 bases and the J gene end by 6 bases; junction bases not matched to a gene: 7. There are 15 residues in the CDR3. CDR3 nucleotide sequence: TGCGCCAGCAGTGCAACGGGACTAGGGGCCGGGGAGCTGTTTTTT. As protein: CASSATGLGAGELFF.

The rearrangement uses TRBV7-2 and TRBJ1-1, with D uncertain. Trimming took 4 bases from V and 2 from J, leaving 8 bases between them. CDR3 length: 13 residues. The germline gives CDR1 SGHTA, CDR2 FQGNSA. The CDR3, as DNA: TGTGCCAGCAGCTCTAAATCCAACACTGAAGCTTTCTTT. Protein: CASSSKSNTEAFF. The whole variable domain, remainder taken from reference TRBV7-2 and TRBJ1-1, is GAGVSQSPSNKVTEKGKDVELRCDPISGHTALYWYRQSLGQGLEFLIYFQGNSAPDKSGLPSDRFSAERTGGSVSTLTIQRTQQEDSAVYLCASSSKSNTEAFFGQGTRLTVV.

This clone was detected only a few times. The chain has TRBV6-8 and TRBJ2-7; no clear D gene. V was trimmed by 6 bases and J by 9 bases, leaving 15 bases between them. CDR1 MNHGY and CDR2 SAAAGT come from the germline V gene. The CDR3 has 12 amino acids. The CDR3 bases are TGTGCCAGCAGGCAGACATACTCGAGGCAGTACTTC. It yields the protein CASRQTYSRQYF.

The gene calls are TRBV2 and TRBJ1-5; D ambiguous. This CDR3 has 14 amino acids. V shed 4 bases and J shed 3 bases, with 10 bases lying between them. Germline CDR1 and CDR2: SNHLY and FYNNEI. Here the CDR3 reads CASSVQMINQPQHF. As DNA, the CDR3 is TGTGCCAGCAGTGTCCAGATGATCAATCAGCCCCAGCATTTT.

The V call is TRBV30, the J call TRBJ2-2, with a tentative D call TRBD2 (5 bases). Germline V gene data show CDR1 as GTSNPN and CDR2 as SVGIG (reference sequence). This CDR3 is built from 13 residues. V was clipped by 3 bases and J by 6 bases, with 11 bases between them. The CDR3 sequence is CAWRKEVAGELFF. The CDR3 region has the DNA TGTGCCTGGAGAAAGGAGGTGGCCGGGGAGCTGTTTTTT.

The chain links TRBV2 to TRBJ1-2; 7 bases agree with TRBD1. V lost 10 bases and J lost 3; bases outside the gene matches: 2. This CDR3 region has 11 residues. Germline CDR1 SNHLY, CDR2 FYNNEI. The CDR3 protein is CAKDRDYGYTF. CDR3 DNA sequence: TGTGCCAAAGACAGGGACTATGGCTACACCTTC.

V is TRBV27 and J is TRBJ1-1, with 7 nucleotides matching TRBD1. CDR1 and CDR2 (germline): MNHEY, SMNVEV (reference sequence). The trim removed 4 bases at V and 2 bases at J, leaving 10 bases unmatched. The CDR3 sequence is 16 residues long. CDR3 DNA: TGTGCCAGCAGTTCAACCTGGGACAGCATCAACACTGAAGCTTTCTTT. It is translated as CASSSTWDSINTEAFF.

The V gene is TRBV30, the J gene TRBJ2-3; weak D call: TRBD1 (6 bases). CDR3 length: 15 amino acids. V gave up 0 bases and J gave up 6 bases, with 16 bases separating them. Per the germline V gene, CDR1 is GTSNPN and CDR2 is SVGIG (reference sequence). CDR3 sequence: CAWSVNRVLRDTQYF. CDR3 bases: TGTGCCTGGAGTGTAAACAGGGTATTGAGGGATACGCAGTATTTT. Full variable domain (rest looked up from reference TRBV30 and TRBJ2-3): SQTIHQWPATLVQPVGSPLSLECTVEGTSNPNLYWYRQAAGRGLQLLFYSVGIGQISSEVPQNLSASRPQDRQFILSSKKLLLSDSGFYLCAWSVNRVLRDTQYFGPGTRLTVL.

The chain joins TRBV27 to TRBJ2-1; D may be TRBD2 (5 bases). Trimming shortened V by 0 bases and J by 9 bases, and 12 bases separated the two germline ends. The CDR3 length is 14 residues. Per germline, CDR1 MNHEY and CDR2 SMNVEV (reference sequence). The CDR3 nucleotides are TGTGCCAGCAGTTTATCTCGCGGGTCCGGTGAGCAGTTCTTC. It codes for CASSLSRGSGEQFF.

The gene calls are TRBV28 and TRBJ1-5, with D tentatively TRBD1 (5 bases). Germline lookup yields CDR1 MDHEN and CDR2 SYDVKM. V lost 5 bases and J lost 1, with 18 bases in between. This CDR3 is 17 amino acids long. CDR3 residues: CASSTWGEAGSNQPQHF. Here the CDR3 DNA reads TGTGCCAGCAGTACTTGGGGGGAGGCAGGAAGCAATCAGCCCCAGCATTTT.

The chain links TRBV14 to TRBJ1-1, with D tentatively TRBD1 (6 bases). The length of the CDR3 is 13 residues. V was cut by 1 base and J by 8 bases, with 11 bases left in between. Per germline, CDR1 SGHDN and CDR2 FVKESK. The CDR3 loop reads CASSQVWGPEAFF. The CDR3 bases are TGTGCCAGCAGCCAAGTTTGGGGGCCAGAAGCTTTCTTT.

V and J are TRBV19 and TRBJ2-2, with D perhaps matching TRBD1 (5 bases). Trimming took off 7 bases at V and 4 bases at J, with 13 bases between the two ends. The length of the CDR3 is 14 residues. Germline CDR1 is LNHDA and CDR2 is SQIVND (reference sequence). CDR3 DNA sequence: TGTGCCAGTACCGACAGACGAGGCACCGGGGAGCTGTTTTTT. Amino acid sequence: CASTDRRGTGELFF.

The chain has TRBV4-3 and TRBJ2-1; D is possibly TRBD2 (6 bases). The V end lost 0 bases, the J end lost 0 bases, and 6 bases lay between the germline ends. The CDR3 is made up of 15 amino acids. Germline V gives CDR1 LGHNA, CDR2 YSLEER. CDR3 sequence reads: CASSQDGSSYNEQFF. The CDR3, as DNA: TGCGCCAGCAGCCAAGACGGGAGCTCCTACAATGAGCAGTTCTTC.

CDR3 sequence (DNA): TGTGCCAGCAGTGGATCGGTTGCAACTAATGAAAAACTGTTTTTT. Translation gives CASSGSVATNEKLFF. V usage is TRBV6-1 and J usage is TRBJ1-4; no definite D call. This CDR3 has 15 residues. Germline loops: CDR1 MNHNS, CDR2 SASEGT. V was cut by 4 bases and J by 0 bases, with 9 bases left in between.

This chain connects TRBV5-5 to TRBJ1-3; D gene ambiguous. V lost 2 bases, J lost 0 bases, and 6 bases lay in between. The CDR3 contains 14 residues. Germline loops: CDR1 SGHKS, CDR2 YYEKEE (reference sequence). The CDR3 protein is CASSFASSGNTIYF. The CDR3 DNA follows: TGTGCCAGCAGCTTCGCTAGCTCTGGAAACACCATATATTTT.

This rearrangement joins TRBV7-9 to TRBJ2-7; TRBD1 agrees at 7 bases. The CDR3 runs to 14 residues. Looked up from germline, CDR1 is SEHNR and CDR2 is FQNEAQ (reference sequence). Trimming removed 5 bases from V and 4 bases from J; junction bases left unmatched: 8. In nucleotides, the CDR3 is TGTGCCAGCAGCAGAGGAACCAGGGGGTACGAGCAGTACTTC. Translation gives CASSRGTRGYEQYF.

This chain joins TRBV25-1 and TRBJ2-3, with D possibly being TRBD2 (6 bases). The germline V gene has CDR1 MGHDK and CDR2 SYGVNS. Trimming pared 4 bases from V and 4 bases from J, leaving 12 bases between. This CDR3 has 14 amino acids. The CDR3 reads CASSGEEGSDTQYF. As DNA, the CDR3 is TGTGCCAGCAGTGGGGAGGAGGGTTCAGATACGCAGTATTTT.

V and J are TRBV9 and TRBJ2-5; D might be TRBD1 (6 bases). V dropped 4 bases and J dropped 3 bases, with 16 bases sitting between them. Germline V gene sequence: CDR1 SGDLS, CDR2 YYNGEE. This CDR3 is 15 amino acids long. The CDR3 sequence is CASSTSGTIKETQYF. The CDR3 nucleotides are TGTGCCAGCAGCACCTCCGGGACAATAAAAGAGACCCAGTACTTC.

The chain joins TRBV20-1 to TRBJ1-1; D may be TRBD1 (5 bases). This CDR3 is 10 amino acids long. V lost 5 bases to trimming and J lost 8 bases, with 9 bases between them. Germline V gives CDR1 DFQATT, CDR2 SNEGSKA (reference sequence). This CDR3 reads CSAVGGEAFF. The CDR3 region has the DNA TGCAGTGCTGTGGGGGGGGAAGCTTTCTTT.

The rearrangement uses TRBV19 and TRBJ1-4, with 10 bases identical to TRBD1. J lost 8 bases, V lost 7 bases, and 13 bases had no gene match. CDR3 size: 16 residues. Germline V gene data show CDR1 as LNHDA and CDR2 as SQIVND (reference sequence). In nucleotides, the CDR3 is TGTGCCAGTAAACTCCGGGACAGGGGCGACAAGGAAAAACTGTTTTTT. This translates into CASKLRDRGDKEKLFF.

The chain joins TRBV28 to TRBJ2-7; TRBD1 might be the D (6 bases). The ends were cut back, 3 bases at V and 2 bases at J, with 8 bases in the middle. The length of the CDR3 is 13 residues. Germline CDR1 and CDR2: MDHEN and SYDVKM. The CDR3 nucleotides are TGTGCCAGCAGTTTTGGGGGCACCTACGAGCAGTACTTC. This gives the protein CASSFGGTYEQYF.